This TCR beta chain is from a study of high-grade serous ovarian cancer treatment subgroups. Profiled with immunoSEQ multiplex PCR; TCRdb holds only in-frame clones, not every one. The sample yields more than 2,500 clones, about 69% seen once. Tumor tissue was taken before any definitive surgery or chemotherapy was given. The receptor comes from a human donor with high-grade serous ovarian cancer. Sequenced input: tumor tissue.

CDR3 DNA: TGTGCCAGCCAGAGGGGACAGGGTCGAAAACAGCCCCAGCATTTT. The encoded protein is CASQRGQGRKQPQHF. The chain has TRBV21-1 and TRBJ1-5; the table names TRBD1, a call not compared with the DNA. TRBV21-1 is a documented pseudogene. The CDR3 is made up of 15 amino acids.